Below are 17 T cell receptor beta chains sequenced from a single sample in a study of shared clonotypes between healthy human individuals. Sequencing was performed with immunoSEQ multiplex PCR; in TCRdb, only in-frame clones are kept and a portion is missing. The sample yields 850,000 to 1,200,000 clones, roughly 80% seen once. The source material was memory CD4+ T cells sorted from blood. The subset was: CD45RA-negative fraction. Every receptor here comes from a young man in good health.

The chain is built from TRBV30 and TRBJ1-2; D may be TRBD1 (5 bases). The CDR3 has 15 residues. Trimming took 0 bases from V and 2 from J, leaving 13 bases between them. Per germline, CDR1 GTSNPN and CDR2 SVGIG (reference sequence). The CDR3 coding sequence is TGTGCCTGGAGTGTTAAAGATCGACAGAACTATGGCTACACCTTC. Amino acids: CAWSVKDRQNYGYTF.

This clone was seen only once. V and J are TRBV19 and TRBJ2-3; TRBD2 matches 7 bases. The germline V gene has CDR1 LNHDA and CDR2 SQIVND (reference sequence). The ends lost 6 bases at V and 1 base at J; junction bases unmatched: 4. This CDR3 contains 14 residues. The DNA for the CDR3 is TGTGCCAGTAGAAAAAGCGGGGGCACAGATACGCAGTATTTT. Protein: CASRKSGGTDTQYF.

This chain uses TRBV6-5 with TRBJ2-7; the D is unclear. Germline lookup yields CDR1 MNHEY and CDR2 SVGAGI. CDR3 length: 16 amino acids. The V gene lost 0 bases and the J gene lost 2 bases, with 14 bases spanning the gap. CDR3 region: CASSYSSAGSAYEQYF. Written as DNA, the CDR3 is TGTGCCAGCAGTTACTCGAGCGCAGGTTCGGCCTACGAGCAGTACTTC.

The rearrangement links TRBV30 to TRBJ2-3; D call uncertain. The CDR3 length is 11 residues. Looked up from germline, CDR1 is GTSNPN and CDR2 is SVGIG (reference sequence). V lost 6 bases and J 1 base, leaving 5 bases between the germline ends. The CDR3 region is CACSGTDTQYF. As DNA, the CDR3 is TGTGCCTGCTCGGGCACAGATACGCAGTATTTT.

The chain is built from TRBV30 and TRBJ2-3, with TRBD2 as a possible D gene (5 bases). CDR3 length: 13 residues. Trimming took 0 bases from V and 8 from J, leaving 12 bases between them. CDR1 is GTSNPN and CDR2 is SVGIG in the germline V gene (reference sequence). CDR3 sequence reads: CAWSVDRGGTQYF. In DNA, the CDR3 is TGTGCCTGGAGTGTAGACCGGGGTGGTACGCAGTATTTT. The full variable domain, in which reference TRBV30 and TRBJ2-3 provide the parts outside the CDR3, is SQTIHQWPATLVQPVGSPLSLECTVEGTSNPNLYWYRQAAGRGLQLLFYSVGIGQISSEVPQNLSASRPQDRQFILSSKKLLLSDSGFYLCAWSVDRGGTQYFGPGTRLTVL.

The chain has TRBV5-4 and TRBJ2-5, with 10 bases fitting TRBD2. This CDR3 contains 17 residues. J gave up 1 base and V 0 bases, and 6 bases lay outside the gene matches. Germline V gene data show CDR1 as SGHNT and CDR2 as YYREEE (reference sequence). This CDR3 is CASSLEFSSGGQETQYF. CDR3 nucleotide sequence: TGTGCCAGCAGCTTGGAGTTTTCTAGCGGGGGCCAAGAGACCCAGTACTTC.

About this clone: Other DNA variants within this sample encode the same CDR3. The chain couples TRBV20-1 to TRBJ2-1; D perhaps matches TRBD2 (6 bases). The CDR3 consists of 11 residues. The germline CDR1 and CDR2 sequences are DFQATT and SNEGSKA (reference sequence). Deletions cut 3 bases from V and 8 bases from J, with 8 bases between. In DNA form, the CDR3 reads TGCAGTGCTAGTCGGGGGTATGAGCAGTTCTTC. Residues: CSASRGYEQFF.

The chain couples TRBV5-5 to TRBJ2-7; D unclear. The CDR3 has 12 amino acids. V lost 4 bases to trimming and J lost 5 bases, with 10 bases between them. Germline values: CDR1 SGHKS, CDR2 YYEKEE (reference sequence). CDR3 loop: CASSLDRDEQYF. In DNA, the CDR3 is TGTGCCAGCAGCCTGGACCGGGACGAGCAGTACTTC.

In DNA form, the CDR3 reads TGTGCCAGCAGACCGTCGACCGGAAACACCATATATTTT. Its translation is CASRPSTGNTIYF. The chain is built from TRBV2 and TRBJ1-3, with D uncertain. V dropped 6 bases and J dropped 4 bases, with 10 bases sitting between them. CDR1 is SNHLY, CDR2 FYNNEI, per germline. This CDR3 region has 13 residues.

The chain joins TRBV11-2 to TRBJ2-1; 11 bases align to TRBD2. Germline loops: CDR1 SGHAT, CDR2 FQNNGV. Germline trimming cut 0 bases from V and 8 bases from J; bases unmatched to any gene: 6. The CDR3 loop spans 16 amino acids. The CDR3 sequence: CASSLEPGLAVHEQFF. CDR3 nucleotides: TGTGCCAGCAGCTTAGAACCGGGACTAGCGGTACATGAGCAGTTCTTC.

The chain employs TRBV5-1 and TRBJ2-1, with 9 positions matching TRBD2. Germline V lookup: CDR1 SGHRS, CDR2 YFSETQ. Trimming removed 5 bases from V and 3 bases from J; junction bases left unmatched: 6. This CDR3 region has 15 residues. CDR3 DNA: TGCGCCAGCAGTTCGCGGGAGGGTTTCTACAATGAGCAGTTCTTC. Its protein is CASSSREGFYNEQFF.

Notes on this clone: Additional DNA sequences in this sample encode the identical CDR3. The V gene is TRBV5-4, the J gene TRBJ2-2; possibly TRBD1 for D (6 bases). CDR3 size: 14 residues. Trimming removed 4 bases from V and 1 base from J, with 8 bases in between. Germline CDR1 reads SGHNT; CDR2 reads YYREEE (reference sequence). This CDR3 is CASSPGQNTGELFF. The CDR3 DNA sequence: TGTGCCAGCAGCCCGGGACAGAACACCGGGGAGCTGTTTTTT.

The chain employs TRBV5-1 and TRBJ2-5, with D perhaps TRBD2 (5 bases). The CDR3 contains 16 residues. Germline V gene lookup returns CDR1 SGHRS and CDR2 YFSETQ. Trimming shortened V by 0 bases and J by 2 bases, and 14 bases separated the two germline ends. This CDR3 is CASSLGKLVSQETQYF. The CDR3 DNA is TGCGCCAGCAGCTTGGGTAAACTAGTATCTCAAGAGACCCAGTACTTC.

The chain uses TRBV2 and TRBJ1-5; no firm D call. In germline, CDR1 is SNHLY, CDR2 FYNNEI. Trimming removed 8 bases at V and 7 bases at J, with 15 bases between. CDR3 length: 13 residues. CDR3 in DNA: TGTGCCAGCGCCAACAATGCGGGGCAGCCCCAGCATTTT. Protein: CASANNAGQPQHF.

The rearrangement joins TRBV6-5 to TRBJ1-1; D gene ambiguous. Trimming removed 6 bases at V and 2 bases at J, with 16 bases between. CDR3 size: 15 residues. Germline CDR1 MNHEY, CDR2 SVGAGI. This chain's CDR3 is CASRVSRAGNTEAFF. The CDR3 coding sequence is TGTGCCAGCAGGGTGTCCCGGGCGGGAAACACTGAAGCTTTCTTT.

This clone occurred a few times. The chain joins TRBV29-1 to TRBJ1-3; no reliable D call. The germline gives CDR1 SQVTM, CDR2 ANQGSEA. This CDR3 region has 13 residues. Trimming removed 4 bases at V and 0 bases at J, with 7 bases between. The CDR3, as DNA: TGCAGCGTTGCCAGCAACTCTGGAAACACCATATATTTT. This encodes CSVASNSGNTIYF.

V is TRBV9 and J is TRBJ1-2; 7 bases fit TRBD1. CDR1 is SGDLS, CDR2 YYNGEE, per germline. The CDR3 runs 15 residues. V was pared by 0 bases and J by 2 bases, with 4 bases of the junction left unmatched. The CDR3 protein is CASSVDPQGNYGYTF. In DNA, the CDR3 is TGTGCCAGCAGCGTAGACCCACAGGGGAACTATGGCTACACCTTC.